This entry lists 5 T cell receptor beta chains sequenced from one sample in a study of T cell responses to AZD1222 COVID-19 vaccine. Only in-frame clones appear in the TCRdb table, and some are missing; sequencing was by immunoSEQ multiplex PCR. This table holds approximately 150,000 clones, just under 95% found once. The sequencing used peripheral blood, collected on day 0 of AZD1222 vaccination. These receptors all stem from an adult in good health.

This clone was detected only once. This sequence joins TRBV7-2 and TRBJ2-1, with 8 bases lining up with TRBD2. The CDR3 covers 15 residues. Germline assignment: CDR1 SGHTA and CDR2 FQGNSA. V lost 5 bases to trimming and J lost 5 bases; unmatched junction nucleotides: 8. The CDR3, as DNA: TGTGCCAGCAGCCCAGAGCGGGGGACGCACAATGAGCAGTTCTTC. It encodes CASSPERGTHNEQFF.

The CDR3 DNA reads as TGTGCCAGCAGTGACTCAATAGACAGTTACAATGAGCAGTTCTTC. This translates into CASSDSIDSYNEQFF. The V call is TRBV6-4, the J call TRBJ2-1; D may be TRBD1 (5 bases). The germline V and J ends were trimmed by 0 bases and 4 bases, with 10 bases remaining between them. Germline CDR1 and CDR2: MRHNA and SNTAGT. CDR3 length: 15 amino acids.

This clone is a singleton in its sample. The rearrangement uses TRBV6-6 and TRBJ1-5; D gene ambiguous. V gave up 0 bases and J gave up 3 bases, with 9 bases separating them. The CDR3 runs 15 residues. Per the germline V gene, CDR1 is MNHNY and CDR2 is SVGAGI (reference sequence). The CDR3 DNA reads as TGTGCCAGCAGTTACTCAAGAGCGAACAATCAGCCCCAGCATTTT. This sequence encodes CASSYSRANNQPQHF.

The CDR3 region is CATSDSRLTGTSGAYNEQFF. The DNA for the CDR3 is TGTGCCACCAGTGATTCCCGGTTGACAGGGACTAGCGGGGCGTACAATGAGCAGTTCTTC. V usage is TRBV24-1 and J usage is TRBJ2-1, with TRBD2 matching over 13 bases. The CDR3 loop spans 20 amino acids. V lost 2 bases, J lost 4 bases, and 13 bases stayed unmatched. CDR1 KGHDR and CDR2 SFDVKD come from the germline V gene.

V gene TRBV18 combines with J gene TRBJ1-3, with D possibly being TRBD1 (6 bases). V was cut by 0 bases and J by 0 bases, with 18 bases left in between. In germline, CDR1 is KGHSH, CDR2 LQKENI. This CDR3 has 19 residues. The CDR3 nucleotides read TGTGCCAGCTCACCACCCCCTTGGACAGAAACTCACTCTGGAAACACCATATATTTT. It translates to CASSPPPWTETHSGNTIYF.